The clone carrying this T cell receptor (beta chain) was seen a single time. The antigen is undetermined. Single viable CD3+CD4+CD8-CD45RO+ cells were sorted as the memory CD4+ T cells. This sample was taken from a study of memory CD4+ T cells and cytomegalovirus serostatus. Across the study: This sample comes from healthy Belgian adults, 9 CMV seropositive, approximately 22 seronegative. Study outcomes and limitations: A US-trained random forest predicted CMV serostatus with median AUC around 0.9. The CMV-associated TCR signature appears largely within the CD4+ memory repertoire.

CDR3 length equals 15 residues. V was pared by 0 bases and J by 2 bases, with 10 bases between. Germline lookup yields CDR1 SGHRS and CDR2 YFSETQ. Sequencing was performed with immunoSEQ multiplex PCR; in TCRdb, only in-frame clones are kept and a portion is missing. The table records 46,000 or so clones, around 74% of them present only once. The sample consisted of memory CD4+ T cells from blood. This sequence originates from an adult in good health and CMV-seronegative. V gene TRBV5-1 combines with J gene TRBJ2-3, with D unclear. The DNA of the CDR3 is TGCGCCAGCAGCTTGGGCGCTAGGTACACAGATACGCAGTATTTT. Translation gives CASSLGARYTDTQYF.